This T cell receptor (beta chain) is drawn from a study of blood T cells in healthy people across ages. Study results and caveats: Naive and antigen-experienced cells were not separated, limiting conclusive comparison.

Turning to this clonotype: The antigen is unknown.

Primers used in a second PCR of roughly 6 to 11 cycles were a sample-barcoded 5' primer and a J-beta primer mix. TCRdb independently ran MiXCR on the 5' RACE reads; one entry per CDR3 protein. The sample lists more than 700,000 distinct CDR3 sequences, 46% occurring once. What was sequenced was blood. The sequence came from a man aged 80 or over in good health.

The CDR3 spells CASSVSGGTEAFF. The CDR3 coding sequence is TGTGCCAGCAGCGTATCTGGCGGCACTGAAGCTTTCTTT. The chain combines TRBV9 with TRBJ1-1, with D unresolved. The CDR3 is 13 amino acids. V dropped 1 base and J dropped 4 bases, with 8 bases sitting between them. Per germline, CDR1 SGDLS and CDR2 YYNGEE.